The 23 T cell receptor beta chains below all came from one sample that was sequenced in a study of blood T cell repertoires in COVID-19. Repertoires were generated with immunoSEQ multiplex PCR, while TCRdb's copy carries only in-frame clones and drops some. The top ten clones hold about 1.6% of a sample with around 260,000 clones, 80% to 90% of them seen once. The sample consisted of peripheral blood. These receptors originate from a woman in her thirties or forties who had recovered from COVID-19.

The CDR3 loop is CASSVKGSASRVRGFGYGYTF. Here the CDR3 DNA reads TGTGCCAGCAGCGTCAAGGGATCGGCATCTAGAGTTAGGGGGTTTGGATATGGCTACACCTTC. The chain carries TRBV9 and TRBJ1-2; a weak D match, TRBD1 (6 bases). Germline-derived CDR1 and CDR2 are SGDLS and YYNGEE. V lost 2 bases, J lost 5 bases, and 34 bases lay in between. The CDR3 has 21 amino acids.

This chain joins TRBV27 and TRBJ1-3, with D possibly TRBD1 on 6 matching bases. V was pared by 7 bases and J by 4 bases, with 14 bases between. From germline, CDR1 is MNHEY and CDR2 SMNVEV (reference sequence). CDR3 length: 14 amino acids. The CDR3 DNA reads as TGTGCCAGCACTCAAGGGACATGGGGAAACACCATATATTTT. Translation: CASTQGTWGNTIYF.

The gene calls are TRBV10-3 and TRBJ2-2; 11 bases fit TRBD1. The germline CDR1 and CDR2 sequences are ENHRY and SYGVKD. The CDR3 runs to 14 residues. Losses at the gene ends were 8 bases for V and 3 bases for J; bases not matched to a gene: 2. This CDR3 reads CAIGQGADTGELFF. In DNA, the CDR3 is TGTGCCATCGGACAGGGGGCGGACACCGGGGAGCTGTTTTTT.

The chain employs TRBV7-2 and TRBJ1-2, with TRBD1 matching over 8 bases. The length of the CDR3 is 15 residues. The V gene's germline CDR1 is SGHTA and CDR2 FQGNSA. Trimming removed 1 base from V and 4 bases from J; junction bases left unmatched: 5. This CDR3 reads CASSLGTGFAYGYTF. The CDR3 DNA reads as TGTGCCAGCAGCTTAGGGACAGGGTTCGCCTATGGCTACACCTTC.

This clone was detected once. This CDR3 reads CASSSGQGENTIYF. CDR3 sequence (DNA): TGTGCCAGCAGCTCCGGACAGGGGGAAAACACCATATATTTT. The chain employs TRBV27 and TRBJ1-3, with 10 bases that match TRBD1. With V trimmed by 6 bases and J by 6 bases, 5 bases remained unmatched. The CDR3 is made up of 14 amino acids. Germline CDR1 and CDR2: MNHEY and SMNVEV (reference sequence).

This chain links TRBV5-4 with TRBJ2-5, with D possibly matching TRBD2 (6 bases). CDR1 is SGHNT, CDR2 YYREEE, per germline (reference sequence). Deletions cut 5 bases from V and 0 bases from J, with 11 bases between. The CDR3 spans 14 residues. Here the CDR3 DNA reads TGTGCCAGCAGGGAGGGTGGGTACCAAGAGACCCAGTACTTC. It specifies CASREGGYQETQYF.

This chain links TRBV5-5 with TRBJ1-2, with 9 bases aligning to TRBD1. The CDR3 length is 16 residues. Trimming at V came to 3 bases and at J to 3 bases, leaving 9 bases not matched to a gene. Germline CDR1 and CDR2: SGHKS and YYEKEE (reference sequence). The DNA of the CDR3 is TGTGCCAGCAGCTACGAACCCGGGACAGGGTACTATGGCTACACCTTC. This sequence encodes CASSYEPGTGYYGYTF.

J is TRBJ1-1 and V is TRBV30, with 7 bases lining up with TRBD1. Germline V gene data show CDR1 as GTSNPN and CDR2 as SVGIG (reference sequence). This CDR3 region has 14 residues. Trimming cost V 0 bases and J 3 bases; bases outside gene matches: 4. CDR3 bases: TGTGCCTGGAGTGTAAAACAGGGGTACACTGAAGCTTTCTTT. This encodes CAWSVKQGYTEAFF.

The rearrangement uses TRBV10-3 and TRBJ1-6; 8 nucleotides match TRBD1. The germline gives CDR1 ENHRY, CDR2 SYGVKD. J was trimmed by 0 bases and V by 6 bases; bases with no gene match: 4. The CDR3 extends over 16 amino acids. This CDR3 reads CAISGTGLSYNSPLHF. For the CDR3, the DNA is TGTGCCATCAGCGGGACAGGCCTCTCCTATAATTCACCCCTCCACTTT.

This clone was observed a single time. The chain has TRBV6-5 and TRBJ1-1; 9 bases are shared with TRBD1. Germline trimming cut 5 bases from V and 4 bases from J; bases unmatched to any gene: 8. CDR1 and CDR2 (germline): MNHEY, SVGAGI. The CDR3 has 15 amino acids. CDR3 region: CASSLRQGGLTEAFF. Here the CDR3 DNA reads TGTGCCAGCAGTCTGAGACAGGGGGGCCTCACTGAAGCTTTCTTT.

This chain connects TRBV2 to TRBJ1-1, with D perhaps TRBD1 (5 bases). The CDR3 runs 14 residues. Germline V gives CDR1 SNHLY, CDR2 FYNNEI. The V gene lost 4 bases and the J gene lost 6 bases, with 15 bases spanning the gap. CDR3 sequence reads: CASSVGAFGAEAFF. The CDR3 bases are TGTGCCAGCAGTGTAGGGGCTTTTGGGGCTGAAGCTTTCTTT.

The CDR3, as DNA: TGCAGTGCTAGTCAACTAGTCGACTACACCTTC. Translation: CSASQLVDYTF. The chain recombines TRBV20-1 with TRBJ1-2; unclear D gene. The germline CDR1 and CDR2 sequences are DFQATT and SNEGSKA (reference sequence). The CDR3 is 11 residues long. Trimming removed 3 bases at V and 10 bases at J, with 12 bases between.

The chain is built from TRBV30 and TRBJ1-2; a weak D match, TRBD1 (5 bases). CDR1 is GTSNPN, CDR2 SVGIG, per germline (reference sequence). CDR3 size: 15 residues. V lost 0 bases and J 7 bases, leaving 18 bases between the germline ends. The CDR3 DNA follows: TGTGCCTGGAGTGTAAAGGGCAGGGCGAGTGGTGGCTACACCTTC. Translation gives CAWSVKGRASGGYTF.

This sequence joins TRBV24-1 and TRBJ2-3; TRBD1 matches at 9 bases. V gave up 2 bases and J gave up 2 bases; unmatched junction bases: 7. Germline V gene sequence: CDR1 KGHDR, CDR2 SFDVKD. The CDR3 is made up of 17 amino acids. As DNA, the CDR3 is TGTGCCACCAGTGATTCCGGGACAGGGATTCTCACAGATACGCAGTATTTT. Its protein product is CATSDSGTGILTDTQYF.

The chain combines TRBV5-8 with TRBJ1-6; TRBD1 matches at 7 bases. Germline CDR1 is SGHTS and CDR2 is YDEGEE. CDR3 size: 15 residues. The trim removed 4 bases at V and 9 bases at J, leaving 10 bases unmatched. The CDR3 sequence: CASSPMKGAGSPLHF. As DNA, the CDR3 is TGTGCCAGCAGCCCGATGAAGGGGGCAGGTTCACCCCTCCACTTT. Combining the CDR3 with reference TRBV5-8 and TRBJ1-6 gives the whole variable domain EAGVTQSPTHLIKTRGQQATLRCSPISGHTSVYWYQQALGLGLQFLLWYDEGEERNRGNFPPRFSGRQFPNYSSELNVNALELEDSALYLCASSPMKGAGSPLHFGNGTRLTVT.

The J gene is TRBJ1-2, the V gene TRBV10-2; 8 bases agree with TRBD1. Unmatched junction bases numbered 5, after V lost 7 bases and J lost 4 bases. Germline loops: CDR1 WSHSY, CDR2 SAAADI. The CDR3 totals 13 residues. CDR3 nucleotides: TGCGCCAGCAAATACGGACAGGGCTATGGCTACACCTTC. It encodes CASKYGQGYGYTF.

The chain joins TRBV7-9 to TRBJ2-7; D gene uncertain. Germline CDR1 and CDR2: SEHNR and FQNEAQ (reference sequence). The CDR3 length is 12 residues. Trimming took 1 base from V and 4 from J, leaving 5 bases between them. The CDR3 sequence is CASSLVEYEQYF. CDR3 in DNA: TGTGCCAGCAGCTTAGTAGAGTACGAGCAGTACTTC. The full variable domain, completed using reference TRBV7-9 and TRBJ2-7, is DTGVSQNPRHKITKRGQNVTFRCDPISEHNRLYWYRQTLGQGPEFLTYFQNEAQLEKSRLLSDRFSAERPKGSFSTLEIQRTEQGDSAMYLCASSLVEYEQYFGPGTRLTVT.

V gene TRBV5-1 combines with J gene TRBJ1-5; D unresolved. Germline CDR1 SGHRS, CDR2 YFSETQ. V lost 0 bases and J 5 bases, leaving 9 bases between the germline ends. This CDR3 has 14 amino acids. The DNA of the CDR3 is TGCGCCAGCAGCTTGGACAGCTTATATCAGCCCCAGCATTTT. Protein sequence: CASSLDSLYQPQHF.

This chain connects TRBV15 to TRBJ2-5, with 8 bases that match TRBD1. Trimming removed 0 bases from V and 5 bases from J; junction bases left unmatched: 2. This CDR3 is built from 14 residues. Germline V gene lookup returns CDR1 LNHNV and CDR2 YYDKDF (reference sequence). CDR3: CATSRDRGRETQYF. CDR3 DNA: TGTGCCACCAGCAGAGACAGGGGGCGGGAGACCCAGTACTTC.

The chain combines TRBV6-2 or TRBV6-3 with TRBJ1-2; D gene ambiguous. Looked up from germline, CDR1 is MNHEY and CDR2 is SVGEGT. The CDR3 sequence is 13 residues long. Deletions cut 0 bases from V and 5 bases from J, with 7 bases between. The CDR3 is CASSYSRGYGYTF. CDR3 sequence (DNA): TGTGCCAGCAGTTACTCTAGAGGGTATGGCTACACCTTC.

The rearrangement joins TRBV2 to TRBJ1-1, with a possible D match to TRBD1 (6 bases). CDR1 SNHLY and CDR2 FYNNEI come from the germline V gene. The length of the CDR3 is 13 residues. Trimming left V 6 bases short and J 1 base short, with 9 bases between. The CDR3 DNA is TGTGCCAGCAGGGACAGCGGGAACACTGAAGCTTTCTTT. It specifies CASRDSGNTEAFF. Complete variable domain (other parts from reference TRBV2 and TRBJ1-1): EPEVTQTPSHQVTQMGQEVILRCVPISNHLYFYWYRQILGQKVEFLVSFYNNEISEKSEIFDDQFSVERPDGSNFTLKIRSTKLEDSAMYFCASRDSGNTEAFFGQGTRLTVV.

The J gene is TRBJ1-5, the V gene TRBV7-2, with TRBD1 as a possible D gene (6 bases). The CDR3 runs 15 residues. Germline V gene sequence: CDR1 SGHTA, CDR2 FQGNSA. V lost 7 bases and J lost 2, with 15 bases in between. The CDR3: CASTNRVGGNQPQHF. CDR3 DNA sequence: TGTGCCAGCACTAACAGGGTTGGGGGCAATCAGCCCCAGCATTTT.

V is TRBV5-4 and J is TRBJ1-2; 7 bases agree with TRBD1. From germline, CDR1 is SGHNT and CDR2 YYREEE (reference sequence). The CDR3 is 15 amino acids. V was clipped by 2 bases and J by 7 bases; unmatched bases: 11. The DNA of the CDR3 is TGTGCCAGCAGCTTTCGGGACAGAAAGCAGGTTGGCTACACCTTC. This gives the protein CASSFRDRKQVGYTF.